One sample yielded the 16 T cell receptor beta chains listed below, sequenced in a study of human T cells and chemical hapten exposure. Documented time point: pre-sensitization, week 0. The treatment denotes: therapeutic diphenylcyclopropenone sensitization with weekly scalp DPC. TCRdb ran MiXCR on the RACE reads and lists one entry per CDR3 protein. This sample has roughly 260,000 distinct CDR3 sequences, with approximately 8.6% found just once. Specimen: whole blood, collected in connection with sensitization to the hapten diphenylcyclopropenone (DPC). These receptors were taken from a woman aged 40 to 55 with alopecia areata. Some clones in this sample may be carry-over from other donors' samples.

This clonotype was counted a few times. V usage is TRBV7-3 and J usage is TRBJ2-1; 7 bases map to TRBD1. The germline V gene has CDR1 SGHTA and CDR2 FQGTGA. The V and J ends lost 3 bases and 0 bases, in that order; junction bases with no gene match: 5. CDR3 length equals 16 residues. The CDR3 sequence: CASSLQGTASYNEQFF. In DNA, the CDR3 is TGTGCCAGCAGCTTGCAAGGGACAGCCTCCTACAATGAGCAGTTCTTC.

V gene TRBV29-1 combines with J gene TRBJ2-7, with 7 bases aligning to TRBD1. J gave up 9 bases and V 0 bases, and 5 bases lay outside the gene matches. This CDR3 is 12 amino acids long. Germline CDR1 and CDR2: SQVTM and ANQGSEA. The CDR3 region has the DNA TGCAGCGTTGAAGAAAACAGGGGTAGGCAGTACTTC. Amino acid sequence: CSVEENRGRQYF.

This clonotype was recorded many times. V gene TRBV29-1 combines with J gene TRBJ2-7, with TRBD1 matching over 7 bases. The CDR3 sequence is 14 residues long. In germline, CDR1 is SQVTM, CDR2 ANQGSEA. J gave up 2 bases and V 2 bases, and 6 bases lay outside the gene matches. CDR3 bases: TGCAGCGTTGAATGGGGGACAGTTCCCTACGAGCAGTACTTC. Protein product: CSVEWGTVPYEQYF.

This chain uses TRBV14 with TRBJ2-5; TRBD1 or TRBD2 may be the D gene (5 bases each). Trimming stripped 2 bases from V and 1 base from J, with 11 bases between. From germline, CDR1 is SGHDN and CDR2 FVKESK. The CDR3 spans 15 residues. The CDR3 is CASSQRGTLQETQYF. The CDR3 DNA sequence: TGTGCCAGCAGCCAAAGAGGGACCCTCCAAGAGACCCAGTACTTC.

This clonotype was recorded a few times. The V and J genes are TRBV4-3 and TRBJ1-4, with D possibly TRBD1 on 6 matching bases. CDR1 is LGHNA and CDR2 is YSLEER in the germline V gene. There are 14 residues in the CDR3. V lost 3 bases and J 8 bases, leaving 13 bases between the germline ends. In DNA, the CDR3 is TGCGCCAGCAGCCACCAGGGGAGTGGAGAAAAACTGTTTTTT. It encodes CASSHQGSGEKLFF.

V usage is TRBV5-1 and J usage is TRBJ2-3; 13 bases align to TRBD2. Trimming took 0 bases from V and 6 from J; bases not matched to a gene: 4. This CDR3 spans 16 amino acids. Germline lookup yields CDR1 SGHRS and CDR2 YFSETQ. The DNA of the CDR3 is TGCGCCAGCAGCTTGGGGACTAGCGGGAGCGGGGATACGCAGTATTTT. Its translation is CASSLGTSGSGDTQYF. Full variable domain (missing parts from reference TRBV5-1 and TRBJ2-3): KAGVTQTPRYLIKTRGQQVTLSCSPISGHRSVSWYQQTPGQGLQFLFEYFSETQRNKGNFPGRFSGRQFSNSRSEMNVSTLELGDSALYLCASSLGTSGSGDTQYFGPGTRLTVL.

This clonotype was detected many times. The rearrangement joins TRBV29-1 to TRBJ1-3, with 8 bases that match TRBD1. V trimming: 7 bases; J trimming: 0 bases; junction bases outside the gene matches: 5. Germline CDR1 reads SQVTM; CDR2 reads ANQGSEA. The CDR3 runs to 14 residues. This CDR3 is CSARTGSSGNTIYF. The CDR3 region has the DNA TGCAGCGCCCGGACAGGGAGCTCTGGAAACACCATATATTTT.

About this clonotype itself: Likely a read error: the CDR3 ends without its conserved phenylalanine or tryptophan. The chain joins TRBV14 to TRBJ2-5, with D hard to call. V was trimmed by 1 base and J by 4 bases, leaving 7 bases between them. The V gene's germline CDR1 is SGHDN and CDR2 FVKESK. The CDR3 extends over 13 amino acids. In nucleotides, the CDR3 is TGTGCCAGCAGCCAAGTTAGCCCAGAGACCCAGTACATC. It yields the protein CASSQVSPETQYI.

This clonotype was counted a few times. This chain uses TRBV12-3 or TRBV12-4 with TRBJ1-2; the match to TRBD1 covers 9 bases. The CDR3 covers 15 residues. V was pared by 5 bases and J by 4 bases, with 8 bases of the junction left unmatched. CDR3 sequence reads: CASSPEGTGSYGYTF. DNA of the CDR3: TGTGCCAGCAGTCCAGAAGGGACAGGGTCCTATGGCTACACCTTC.

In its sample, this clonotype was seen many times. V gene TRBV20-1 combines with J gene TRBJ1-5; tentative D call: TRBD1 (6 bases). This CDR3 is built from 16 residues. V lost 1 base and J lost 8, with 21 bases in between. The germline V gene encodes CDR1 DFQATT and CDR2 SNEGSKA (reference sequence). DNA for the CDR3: TGCAGTGCTAGAGGAGGGACAATGAAAGCCAAGGAGCCCCAGCATTTT. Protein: CSARGGTMKAKEPQHF.

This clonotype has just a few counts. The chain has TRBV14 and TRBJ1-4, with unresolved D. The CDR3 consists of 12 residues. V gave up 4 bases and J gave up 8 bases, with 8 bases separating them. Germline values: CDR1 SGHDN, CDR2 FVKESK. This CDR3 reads CASSPTEEKLFF. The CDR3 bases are TGTGCCAGCAGCCCTACGGAGGAAAAACTGTTTTTT. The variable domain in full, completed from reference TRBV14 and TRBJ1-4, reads EAGVTQFPSHSVIEKGQTVTLRCDPISGHDNLYWYRRVMGKEIKFLLHFVKESKQDESGMPNNRFLAERTGGTYSTLKVQPAELEDSGVYFCASSPTEEKLFFGSGTQLSVL.

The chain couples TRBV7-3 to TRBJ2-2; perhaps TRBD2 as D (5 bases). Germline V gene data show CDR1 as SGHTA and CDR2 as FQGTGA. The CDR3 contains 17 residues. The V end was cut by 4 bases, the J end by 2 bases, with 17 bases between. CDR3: CASSYPLSSGNTGELFF. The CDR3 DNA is TGTGCCAGCAGCTACCCCCTCTCCAGCGGTAACACCGGGGAGCTGTTTTTT.

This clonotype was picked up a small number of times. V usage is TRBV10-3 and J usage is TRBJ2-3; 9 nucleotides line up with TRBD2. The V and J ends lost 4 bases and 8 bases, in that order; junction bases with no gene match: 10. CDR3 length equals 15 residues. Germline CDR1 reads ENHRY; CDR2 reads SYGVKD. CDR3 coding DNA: TGTGCCATCAGTGCGCGGGAGGGCAAGTATAGTACGCAGTATTTT. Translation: CAISAREGKYSTQYF.

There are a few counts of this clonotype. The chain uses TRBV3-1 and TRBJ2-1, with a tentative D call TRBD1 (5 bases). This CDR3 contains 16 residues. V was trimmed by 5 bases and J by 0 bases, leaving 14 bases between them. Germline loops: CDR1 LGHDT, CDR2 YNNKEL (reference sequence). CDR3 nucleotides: TGTGCCAGCAGCGAGCTACAGGAAAGCTCCTACAATGAGCAGTTCTTC. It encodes CASSELQESSYNEQFF.

CDR3 DNA sequence: TGTGCCAGCCGTCCTGGGGACACCACAGATACGCAGTATTTT. Translation gives CASRPGDTTDTQYF. The rearrangement uses TRBV6-2 or TRBV6-3 and TRBJ2-3, with D perhaps TRBD1 (6 bases). The CDR3 extends over 14 amino acids. The germline V gene has CDR1 MNHEY and CDR2 SVGEGT. V shed 8 bases and J shed 2 bases, with 14 bases lying between them.

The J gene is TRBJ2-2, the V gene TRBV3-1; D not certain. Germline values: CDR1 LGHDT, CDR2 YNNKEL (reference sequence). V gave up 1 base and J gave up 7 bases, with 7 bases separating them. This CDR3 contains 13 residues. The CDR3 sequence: CASSQVVRGELFF. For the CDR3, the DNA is TGTGCCAGCAGCCAAGTCGTCCGCGGGGAGCTGTTTTTT.